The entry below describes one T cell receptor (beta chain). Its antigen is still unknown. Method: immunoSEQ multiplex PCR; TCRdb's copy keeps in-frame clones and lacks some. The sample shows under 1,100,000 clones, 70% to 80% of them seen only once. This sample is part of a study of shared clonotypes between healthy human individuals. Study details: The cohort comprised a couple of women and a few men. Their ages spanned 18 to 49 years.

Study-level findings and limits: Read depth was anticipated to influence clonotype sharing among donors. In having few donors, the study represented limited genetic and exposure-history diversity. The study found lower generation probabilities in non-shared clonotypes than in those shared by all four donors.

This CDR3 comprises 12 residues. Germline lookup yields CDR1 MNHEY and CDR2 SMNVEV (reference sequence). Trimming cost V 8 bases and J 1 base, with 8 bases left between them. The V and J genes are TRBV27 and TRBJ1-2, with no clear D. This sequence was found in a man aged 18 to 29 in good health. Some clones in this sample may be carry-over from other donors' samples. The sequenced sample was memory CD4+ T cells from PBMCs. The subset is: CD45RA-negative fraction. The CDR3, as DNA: TGTGCCAGCGGAATTGGTAACTATGGCTACACCTTC. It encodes CASGIGNYGYTF.